The rows below give T cell receptor beta chains drawn from one sample of a study of chemoradiotherapy in HPV16-positive cancers. The method was immunoSEQ multiplex PCR; TCRdb's version includes in-frame clones alone and lacks a portion of them. The top ten clones hold 6.2% of a sample with roughly 6,200 clones, 83% of them seen once. The specimen comprised tumor tissue, sampled from a patient who underwent chemoradiotherapy. The receptors come from a human donor with HPV-associated anogenital cancer. Each CDR3 is given with its conserved first and last residue. Each record gives: clone size, V gene, J gene, D gene, CDR3 DNA, CDR3 protein. A D gene is named only where the DNA matches it firmly. The size entry is marked missing in some rows and otherwise reads once, few, many or a size class.

large,TRBV7-9,TRBJ2-2,NA,TGTGCCAGCAGACCTGACAGCTCCGCGAACACCGGGGAGCTGTTTTTT,CASRPDSSANTGELFF
NA,TRBV5-5,TRBJ1-2,NA,TGTGCCAGCAGCTTGCCAGCGACGAACTATGGCTACACCTTC,CASSLPATNYGYTF
NA,TRBV25-1,TRBJ1-1,NA,TGTGCCAGCAGTGAATCCAGCCAACTGGGGGTCGCTTTCTTT,CASSESSQLGVAFF
NA,TRBV29-1,TRBJ1-4,TRBD1,TGCAGCGTTTACGGGACAGGTGAAAAACTGTTTTTT,CSVYGTGEKLFF
NA,TRBV2,TRBJ2-7,NA,TGTGCCAGCAATTTAGGGACTGAATCCTACGAGCAGTACTTC,CASNLGTESYEQYF
few,TRBV6-5,TRBJ2-7,NA,TGTGCCAGCAGTTACGGGACACCTTCCTACGAGCAGTACTTC,CASSYGTPSYEQYF
NA,TRBV19,TRBJ2-1,NA,TGTGCCAGTAGTTCGCAAATACAGTCTTTTGAGTTCTTC,CASSSQIQSFEFF
NA,TRBV7-8,TRBJ2-1,NA,TGTGCCAGCAGCACAAGGACTATTTCATATGAGCAGTTCTTC,CASSTRTISYEQFF
NA,TRBV2,TRBJ1-2,NA,TGTGCCAGCAGTGATTGGGTCAGCGGCTACACCTTC,CASSDWVSGYTF
NA,TRBV12-5,TRBJ1-5,NA,TGTGCTAGTGGTTTTGGGGACCCCAATCAGCCCCAGCATTTT,CASGFGDPNQPQHF
NA,TRBV2,TRBJ2-2,TRBD1,TGTGCCAGCAGTGGAACTGACAGGGCCGGGGAGCTGTTTTTT,CASSGTDRAGELFF
NA,TRBV6-1,TRBJ1-5,NA,TGTGCCAGCAGTGAAGTTAGGAGTCAGCCCCAGCATTTT,CASSEVRSQPQHF
NA,TRBV28,TRBJ2-5,NA,TGTGCCAGCAGTCGAGAGTTACTAGGAGGAAGGGAGACCCAGTACTTC,CASSRELLGGRETQYF
NA,TRBV4-1,TRBJ1-1,NA,TGCGCCAGCAGCCAAGGCGGCGGGCTGGTCACTGAAGCTTTCTTT,CASSQGGGLVTEAFF
NA,TRBV25-1,TRBJ1-2,NA,TGTGCGGGGGGGTCTGACTATGGCTACACCTTC,CAGGSDYGYTF
NA,TRBV2,TRBJ1-1,TRBD1,TGTGCCAGCAGTCTGAAGAGGACAGGGGAAGGGGGTTTCTTT,CASSLKRTGEGGFF
NA,TRBV20-1,TRBJ2-7,NA,TGCAGTGCTAGAGATCACCCCGAGCAGTACTTC,CSARDHPEQYF
NA,TRBV7-9,TRBJ1-2,NA,TGTGCCAGCAGCTCTTCCCGGGACGGCCTTAACTATGGCTACACCTTC,CASSSSRDGLNYGYTF
NA,TRBV5-6,TRBJ1-1,NA,TGTGCCAGCAGCTTGGTTCGTGGCGGGGGTGAAGCTTTCTTT,CASSLVRGGGEAFF
few,TRBV5-1,TRBJ2-7,NA,TGCGCCAGCAGCTTGGAAGTAGGGGCCTCCTCCTACGAGCAGTACTTC,CASSLEVGASSYEQYF
NA,TRBV5-1,TRBJ2-7,NA,TGCGCCAGCAGCTTGTATGGCTCCTACGAGCAGTACTTC,CASSLYGSYEQYF
NA,TRBV13,TRBJ1-1,TRBD1,TGTGCCAGCAGCATCCGGGACAGGGTTACTGAAGCTTTCTTT,CASSIRDRVTEAFF
few,TRBV4-1,TRBJ1-1,TRBD1,TGCGCCAGCAGCCGTATCCGGACAGGGAACACTGAAGCTTTCTTT,CASSRIRTGNTEAFF
NA,TRBV7-6,TRBJ2-5,NA,TGTGCCAGCAGCTCCGGACTCAGCACGGAGACCCAGTACTTC,CASSSGLSTETQYF
NA,TRBV25-1,TRBJ1-1,NA,TGTGCCAGCAGTGAATCGGGGAACACTGAAGCTTTCTTT,CASSESGNTEAFF
NA,TRBV7-2,TRBJ2-5,NA,TGTGCCAGCGGGAGAGGGGGGGAGACCCAGTACTTC,CASGRGGETQYF
NA,TRBV19,TRBJ2-7,NA,TGTGCCAGTAGTATAGCAGACACCTTGTCCTACGAGCAGTACTTC,CASSIADTLSYEQYF
NA,TRBV5-6,TRBJ1-4,TRBD1,TGTGCCAGCAGCTTTGGACAGGGTAGTGAAAAACTGTTTTTT,CASSFGQGSEKLFF
once,TRBV5-1,TRBJ2-2,TRBD1,TGCGCCAGCAGCTTGAGACAGGGCAACACCGGGGAGCTGTTTTTT,CASSLRQGNTGELFF
NA,TRBV5-4,TRBJ1-1,NA,TGTGCCAGCAGCCCCGACAGGTCAAGAGCTTTCTTT,CASSPDRSRAFF
NA,TRBV4-1,TRBJ2-7,TRBD2,TGCGCCAGCAGTAAAGGGGTAGCGGGAGTCTGGTACGAGCAGTACTTC,CASSKGVAGVWYEQYF
NA,TRBV9,TRBJ1-2,NA,TGTGCCAGCAGCGTTGGGGGGCTAGACTATGGCTACACCTTC,CASSVGGLDYGYTF
NA,TRBV29-1,TRBJ2-1,TRBD2,TGCAGCGTTGCCCTAGCGGGCTACAATGAGCAGTTCTTC,CSVALAGYNEQFF
NA,TRBV7-9,TRBJ1-4,NA,TGTGCCAGCAGCTCCAGTAATGAAAAACTGTTTTTT,CASSSSNEKLFF
NA,TRBV19,TRBJ2-2,TRBD1,TGTGCCAGTAGTCGACAGGGCTGGCCCGACACCGGGGAGCTGTTTTTT,CASSRQGWPDTGELFF
NA,TRBV28,TRBJ2-1,TRBD2,TGTGCCAGCAGCGTCAGCGGGGGGGCCGGCAATGAGCAGTTCTTC,CASSVSGGAGNEQFF
NA,TRBV5-3,TRBJ1-5,NA,TGTGCCAGAAGCTTGGGGCACCTCTATAGCAATCAGCCCCAGCATTTT,CARSLGHLYSNQPQHF
NA,TRBV6-5,TRBJ1-6,NA,TGTGCCAGCAGTTACATTGAGGTTTCACCCCTCCACTTT,CASSYIEVSPLHF
NA,TRBV5-1,TRBJ1-2,NA,TGCGCCAGCAGCCCGTGGGACTCGCGTACATCCTATGGCTACACCTTC,CASSPWDSRTSYGYTF
NA,TRBV15,TRBJ2-1,TRBD2,TGTGCCACCAGCAGAGCCCGGCGGGGGGGCAATGAGCAGTTCTTC,CATSRARRGGNEQFF
once,TRBV4-1,TRBJ1-1,NA,TGCGCCAGCACCTCCTTCGGGGGTAGCGGGACTGAAGCTTTCTTT,CASTSFGGSGTEAFF
NA,TRBV29-1,TRBJ2-7,NA,TGCAGCGTTGAAGATCCTGGCAACTCCTACGAGCAGTACTTC,CSVEDPGNSYEQYF
NA,TRBV6-1,TRBJ2-3,TRBD1,TGTGCCAGCAGTGAGAACCTTGGACAGGGTAAAGATACGCAGTATTTT,CASSENLGQGKDTQYF
NA,TRBV28,TRBJ2-1,TRBD2,TGTGCCAGCAGTTTGCCGGGACTAGCCGTCTACAATGAGCAGTTCTTC,CASSLPGLAVYNEQFF
few,TRBV2,TRBJ2-1,TRBD2,TGTGCCAGCAGTGGCCTAGCGGACAATGAGCAGTTCTTC,CASSGLADNEQFF
NA,TRBV11-3,TRBJ2-6,NA,TGTGCCAGCAGCTTGGGGGGCTCTGGGGCCAACGTCCTGACTTTC,CASSLGGSGANVLTF
NA,TRBV19,TRBJ1-2,NA,TGTGCCAGTAGAGTAGGGGAATATGGCTACACCTTC,CASRVGEYGYTF
NA,TRBV28,TRBJ1-2,TRBD1,TGTGCCAGCAGTCATCGGTTAGGGGGCGGGTATGGCTACACCTTC,CASSHRLGGGYGYTF
few,TRBV7-2,TRBJ2-6,NA,TGTGCCAGCAGCCCCCAAACACAGATTTCCAGGGCCAACGTCCTGACTTTC,CASSPQTQISRANVLTF
NA,TRBV30,TRBJ2-2,NA,TGTGCCTGGATCAGGGGCCCGAACACCGGGGAGCTGTTTTTT,CAWIRGPNTGELFF
NA,TRBV27,TRBJ1-1,TRBD1,TGTGCCAGCAGTTTATACCCTACAGGGGGAGGAACTGAAGCTTTCTTT,CASSLYPTGGGTEAFF
NA,TRBV28,TRBJ1-2,NA,TGTGCCAGCAGGAGGAGGAGAACAGGGTCAGGGCACTATGGCTACACCTTC,CASRRRRTGSGHYGYTF
few,TRBV9,TRBJ1-6,NA,TGTGCCAGCAGCGTAGCCTCTCGGGGGTCACCCCTCCACTTT,CASSVASRGSPLHF
NA,TRBV5-1,TRBJ1-1,TRBD1,TGCGCCAGCAGCTGGACAGGCCCTGAAGCTTTCTTT,CASSWTGPEAFF